This entry lists 3 T cell receptor beta chains sequenced from one sample in a study of Graves' ophthalmopathy and Graves' hyperthyroidism. From RNA, the CDR3 regions of TCR beta chains were amplified and sequenced. HTBI primers were employed in first-round RT-PCR, then a second-round multiplex PCR followed. TCRdb redid the calling of the multiplex PCR reads with MiXCR, one entry per CDR3 protein. The sample contains some 380,000 distinct CDR3 sequences, roughly 15% of which appear only once. The source material was peripheral blood. The receptors shown here come from a woman between 18 and 30 years old with stable Graves' hyperthyroidism.

This clonotype was detected ten times or more. The chain joins TRBV5-6 to TRBJ1-2; possibly TRBD1 for D (6 bases). The V gene's germline CDR1 is SGHDT and CDR2 YYEEEE. V was cut by 0 bases and J by 4 bases, with 19 bases left in between. The CDR3 contains 17 residues. The DNA of the CDR3 is TGTGCCAGCAGCTTGGAAAAACAGGGCTCCCTCTTCTATGGCTACACCTTC. It specifies CASSLEKQGSLFYGYTF.

This clonotype was detected ten times or more. The rearrangement joins TRBV7-3 to TRBJ1-2; the match to TRBD1 covers 10 bases. The CDR3 runs 13 residues. Germline-derived CDR1 and CDR2 are SGHTA and FQGTGA. The ends lost 3 bases at V and 6 bases at J; junction bases unmatched: 1. This chain's CDR3 is CASSFGTGDGYTF. In nucleotides, the CDR3 is TGTGCCAGCAGCTTCGGGACAGGGGATGGCTACACCTTC.

There are a few counts of this clonotype. V and J are TRBV5-4 and TRBJ1-6; D is possibly TRBD1 (5 bases). Germline V lookup: CDR1 SGHNT, CDR2 YYREEE (reference sequence). The length of the CDR3 is 18 residues. V was shortened by 0 bases and J by 0 bases, with 13 bases between the two germline ends. CDR3 nucleotides: TGTGCCAGCAGCTTGGTCGGGGACTGGAGCTCCTATAATTCACCCCTCCACTTT. Translation: CASSLVGDWSSYNSPLHF.